Below, one TCR beta chain is given with its context. In TCRdb, the PCR reads were re-called with MiXCR into one record per CDR3 protein. The sample carries about 7,700 distinct CDR3 sequences, 35% to 45% recorded once. The CDR3 totals 15 residues. The ends were cut back, 5 bases at V and 10 bases at J, with 22 bases in the middle. Germline lookup yields CDR1 MNHNS and CDR2 SASEGT. The source of the sample is a study of CD4 and CD8 cells across lung adenocarcinoma regions. The clonotype was recovered from a male donor with lung adenocarcinoma. The CD4 and CD8 labels of this study may be unreliable. The chain carries TRBV6-1 and TRBJ2-3; D unclear. Sequenced sample: CD4+ T cells from the margin of a lung tumor. This chain's CDR3 is CASSPGVVGTVAQYF. CDR3 coding DNA: TGTGCCAGCAGTCCTGGGGTTGTGGGAACAGTTGCGCAGTATTTT.